This paragraph reports one T cell receptor beta chain. The sample originates from a study of response to subunit inactivated influenza vaccine. TCRdb reprocessed the RT-PCR reads with MiXCR, giving one entry per CDR3 protein. The repertoire consists of about 520,000 distinct CDR3 sequences, with roughly 27% occurring once and the leading ten covering 1.5% to 2%. Trimming removed 6 bases from V and 2 bases from J; junction bases left unmatched: 19. This CDR3 region has 19 residues. The germline V gene has CDR1 DFQATT and CDR2 SNEGSKA (reference sequence). The chain employs TRBV20-1 and TRBJ2-1; 10 nucleotides line up with TRBD2. The origin of this receptor is a man aged 50 to 59 who received an inactivated influenza vaccine. The starting material was CD4+ T cells sorted from PBMCs, obtained 4 to 6 days after vaccination. As DNA, the CDR3 is TGCAGTGCAGCCGTTTCGGGGCTAGCGGGAGATGTGGCCTACAATGAGCAGTTCTTC. It codes for CSAAVSGLAGDVAYNEQFF.